This TCR beta chain was captured in a study of CD8 T cells in ankylosing spondylitis. The germline V and J ends were trimmed by 4 bases and 13 bases, with 18 bases remaining between them. CDR3 size: 13 residues. CDR1 and CDR2 from the germline V gene are SGHTA and FQGNSA. TCRdb re-derived calls from the 5' RACE reads in MiXCR, one entry per CDR3 protein. The sample has 200,000 to 250,000 distinct CDR3 sequences, over 9.5% seen once. The V gene is TRBV7-2, the J gene TRBJ2-3, with D perhaps matching TRBD1 or TRBD2 (5 bases each). The sequence was collected from a male donor with ankylosing spondylitis or in good health (not recorded which). Sequencing was done on a sample of blood, either unsorted or a sorted T cell fraction (not recorded which). CDR3: CASSSSGQRGEYF. The CDR3 DNA reads TGTGCCAGCAGCTCAAGTGGTCAACGAGGGGAGTATTTT.